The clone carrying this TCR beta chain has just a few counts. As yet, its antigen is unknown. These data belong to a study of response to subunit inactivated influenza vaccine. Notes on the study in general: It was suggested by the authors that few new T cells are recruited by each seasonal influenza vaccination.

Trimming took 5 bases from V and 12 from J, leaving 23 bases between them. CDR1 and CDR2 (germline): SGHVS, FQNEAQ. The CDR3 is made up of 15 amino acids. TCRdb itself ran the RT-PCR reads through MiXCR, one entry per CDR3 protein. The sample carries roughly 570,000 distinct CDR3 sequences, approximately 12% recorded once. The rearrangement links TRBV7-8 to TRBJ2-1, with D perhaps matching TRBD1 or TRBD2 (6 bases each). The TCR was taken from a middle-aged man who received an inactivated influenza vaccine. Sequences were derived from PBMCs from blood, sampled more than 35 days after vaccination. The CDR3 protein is CASSLGWGGQGGQFF. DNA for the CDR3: TGTGCCAGCAGCCTAGGCTGGGGAGGCCAAGGGGGGCAGTTCTTC.